The subject of this entry is one T cell receptor beta chain. The source of the sample is a study of T cell repertoires in cytomegalovirus infection. Overall study context: Public signatures in TCR beta pointed to CMV infection and matching HLA type.

TCRdb analysed the reads with MiXCR anew, one entry per CDR3 protein. Of roughly 310,000 distinct CDR3 sequences in the sample, 17% are singletons; the top ten hold 12%. This CDR3 is 14 amino acids long. V gave up 5 bases and J gave up 5 bases; unmatched junction bases: 6. Germline V gene lookup returns CDR1 SGHVS and CDR2 FQNEAQ. The clonotype originates from a human donor in good health (CMV status not recorded). Some clones in this sample may be carry-over from other donors' samples. V is TRBV7-8 and J is TRBJ1-5; 7 bases agree with TRBD1. Specimen: PBMCs. The CDR3 nucleotides are TGTGCCAGCAGCACCCGGGACAGCCATCAGCCCCAGCATTTT. It specifies CASSTRDSHQPQHF.